One sample yielded the 14 T cell receptor beta chains listed below, sequenced in a study of vaccination and CD4 T cells after COVID-19. Cultured CD4+ T-cell DNA underwent Oncomine TCR Beta short-read sequencing. DNA came from CD4+ T cells after culture. TCRdb itself ran the PCR reads through MiXCR, one entry per CDR3 protein. Counted here are 9,000 to 10,000 distinct CDR3 sequences, 35% to 45% occurring once; the ten biggest clones make up 13% to 15%. Their target antigens are unknown. Treatment defined: approximately nine-day PBMC culture with coronavirus spike peptide pools or control peptides (ViraFEST assay). The unexposed donor provided CD4+ T cells, which were taken before the COVID-19 pandemic (2011-2018). The sequencing input was CD4+ T cells from blood, cultured in vitro. All receptors come from a human donor in good health.

This clonotype has a handful of counts. V usage is TRBV20-1 and J usage is TRBJ2-2, with D maybe TRBD2 (6 bases). The germline V and J ends were trimmed by 5 bases and 1 base, with 11 bases remaining between them. Looked up from germline, CDR1 is DFQATT and CDR2 is SNEGSKA (reference sequence). The CDR3 loop spans 14 amino acids. CDR3 loop: CSASGTLNTGELFF. The CDR3 DNA follows: TGCAGTGCTTCCGGGACTCTGAACACCGGGGAGCTGTTTTTT.

Worth noting for this clonotype: Its ends do not fully match the called genes, so a read error is possible. This rearrangement joins TRBV15 to TRBJ2-7, with D possibly being TRBD1 (5 bases). From germline, CDR1 is LNHNV and CDR2 YYDKDF (reference sequence). CDR3 length equals 13 residues. CDR3 sequence (DNA): TGTGCCGCCAGCACCATTGACAGAAACGAGCAGTACTTC. Translated: CAASTIDRNEQYF.

V usage is TRBV6-1 and J usage is TRBJ2-7; D is uncertain. This CDR3 has 14 amino acids. V lost 1 base to trimming and J lost 2 bases, with 9 bases between them. Per the germline V gene, CDR1 is MNHNS and CDR2 is SASEGT. The CDR3 DNA sequence: TGTGCCAGCAGTGAAGGGCTGGGTCCCTACGAGCAGTACTTC. Protein: CASSEGLGPYEQYF.

There are a few counts of this clonotype. V gene TRBV6-1 combines with J gene TRBJ1-5, with D possibly being TRBD1 (5 bases). The CDR3 runs to 14 residues. Between the trimmed V and J ends, which lost 5 bases and 6 bases, there was a span of 14 bases. The V gene's germline CDR1 is MNHNS and CDR2 SASEGT. CDR3 sequence: CASSPQGGGQPQHF. Here the CDR3 DNA reads TGTGCCAGCAGTCCTCAGGGAGGCGGTCAGCCCCAGCATTTT.

This chain connects TRBV19 to TRBJ2-1; maybe TRBD1 (6 bases). This CDR3 contains 14 residues. The V gene's germline CDR1 is LNHDA and CDR2 SQIVND (reference sequence). V shed 6 bases and J shed 1 base, with 10 bases lying between them. This CDR3 is CASSAGTSYNEQFF. In nucleotides, the CDR3 is TGTGCCAGTAGCGCCGGGACATCCTACAATGAGCAGTTCTTC.

This clonotype was recorded a few times. This sequence joins TRBV6-2 or TRBV6-3 and TRBJ1-5; tentative D call: TRBD1 (5 bases). The CDR3 is 14 residues long. The germline V gene has CDR1 MNHEY and CDR2 SVGEGT. V dropped 8 bases and J dropped 6 bases, with 17 bases sitting between them. CDR3 in amino acids: CASDSGRSPQPQHF. CDR3 DNA sequence: TGTGCCAGCGATTCAGGGAGATCTCCTCAGCCCCAGCATTTT.

The chain combines TRBV7-8 with TRBJ1-1; D perhaps matches TRBD1 (5 bases). The CDR3 is made up of 14 amino acids. Trimming took off 3 bases at V and 1 base at J, with 9 bases between the two ends. Germline CDR1 SGHVS, CDR2 FQNEAQ. The DNA for the CDR3 is TGTGCCAGCAGCTTGACAGCCCCGAACACTGAAGCTTTCTTT. Translating gives CASSLTAPNTEAFF.

The chain employs TRBV7-8 and TRBJ2-2, with TRBD1 matching 7 bases. Trimming at V came to 6 bases and at J to 2 bases, leaving 15 bases not matched to a gene. Per germline, CDR1 SGHVS and CDR2 FQNEAQ. This CDR3 has 18 residues. The CDR3 DNA reads as TGTGCCAGCAGGGAACAGGGGCGGACTCTCCACAACACCGGGGAGCTGTTTTTT. Its translation is CASREQGRTLHNTGELFF.

This clonotype was seen a handful of times. This chain uses TRBV20-1 with TRBJ2-7; 9 nucleotides align to TRBD2. The CDR3 is 14 residues long. Trimming took 1 base from V and 2 from J; bases not matched to a gene: 3. Germline-derived CDR1 and CDR2 are DFQATT and SNEGSKA (reference sequence). CDR3 sequence reads: CSARVSGSTYEQYF. The CDR3 DNA follows: TGCAGTGCTAGAGTTAGCGGGAGCACCTACGAGCAGTACTTC.

This clonotype was counted between two and nine times. CDR3 loop: CAISGTQDRLNYGYTF. The CDR3 nucleotides read TGTGCCATCAGTGGAACTCAGGACAGGCTTAACTATGGCTACACCTTC. The chain joins TRBV10-3 to TRBJ1-2, with 7 positions matching TRBD1. The CDR3 covers 16 residues. Losses at the gene ends were 4 bases for V and 1 base for J; bases not matched to a gene: 9. From germline, CDR1 is ENHRY and CDR2 SYGVKD.

The sample holds a few counts of this clonotype. This sequence joins TRBV12-3 or TRBV12-4 and TRBJ1-5, with 8 bases aligning to TRBD1. V dropped 5 bases and J dropped 4; count of bases not matched to a gene: 7. The CDR3 totals 15 residues. CDR3 residues: CASSPSRQGNQPQHF. The CDR3 bases are TGTGCCAGCAGTCCCTCCCGACAGGGGAATCAGCCCCAGCATTTT.

The V and J genes are TRBV20-1 and TRBJ2-2; 7 nucleotides agree with TRBD2. The germline V gene encodes CDR1 DFQATT and CDR2 SNEGSKA (reference sequence). The junction had 8 bases not matched to a gene; V was cut back by 4 bases and J by 6 bases. The CDR3 consists of 14 residues. The CDR3 protein is CSANRAGRAGELFF. Written as DNA, the CDR3 is TGCAGTGCTAATCGAGCGGGAAGGGCCGGGGAGCTGTTTTTT.

The gene calls are TRBV19 and TRBJ2-1, with 8 bases identical to TRBD2. The germline V gene has CDR1 LNHDA and CDR2 SQIVND (reference sequence). The CDR3 is 16 residues long. V was pared by 5 bases and J by 6 bases, with 12 bases of the junction left unmatched. The CDR3 is CASSARGTRVRNEQFF. In DNA, the CDR3 is TGTGCCAGTAGTGCTCGGGGGACTAGAGTCCGCAATGAGCAGTTCTTC.

The chain uses TRBV7-9 and TRBJ1-1; no definite D call. The CDR3 has 13 residues. Trimming left V 5 bases short and J 1 base short, with 8 bases between. Germline V gene sequence: CDR1 SEHNR, CDR2 FQNEAQ (reference sequence). The CDR3 is CASSQHGNTEAFF. The CDR3 region has the DNA TGTGCCAGCAGCCAACATGGGAACACTGAAGCTTTCTTT.